The present T cell receptor beta chain was sequenced within a study of Graves' ophthalmopathy and Graves' hyperthyroidism. Across the whole study: Researchers obtained peripheral blood at initial diagnosis, before any treatment had begun. Study-level points and caveats: Blood repertoires reportedly contained most expanded thyroid clonotypes above 0.001 frequency.

Scientists amplified the TCR beta CDR3 regions from RNA transcripts. HTBI primers were used in a first-round RT-PCR, which preceded a second-round multiplex PCR. TCRdb recomputed calls from the multiplex PCR reads with MiXCR, one row per CDR3 protein. The repertoire consists of 450,000 or so distinct CDR3 sequences, with around an eighth occurring once and the leading ten covering about 10%. V was pared by 3 bases and J by 5 bases, with 4 bases of the junction left unmatched. This CDR3 has 14 amino acids. Germline CDR1 SGHRS, CDR2 YFSETQ. This clonotype occurred a few times. Its antigen remains unknown. Ophthalmopathy donors were characterized by moderate-to-severe activity, CAS of at least 3, NOSPECS of at least 4, and duration under 3 months. The PBMCs had their origin in roughly 9.8 ml of fresh peripheral blood.

V and J are TRBV5-1 and TRBJ2-7; 11 bases are a match to TRBD1. Sequences were obtained from blood. The receptor's source is a woman in her twenties or thirties with Graves' ophthalmopathy. CDR3 sequence: CASSWGTGGNEQYF. In DNA form, the CDR3 reads TGCGCCAGCAGCTGGGGGACAGGGGGGAACGAGCAGTACTTC.